These 28 T cell receptor beta chains came from one sample sequenced in a study of T cell responses to AZD1222 COVID-19 vaccine. Profiled with immunoSEQ multiplex PCR; TCRdb holds only in-frame clones, not every one. The profile covers approximately 300,000 clones, with almost 95% appearing a single time and around 0.5% taken by the ten largest. The specimen comprised peripheral blood, sampled 28 days after the second AZD1222 dose. These receptors originate from an adult who received the AZD1222 COVID-19 vaccine.

The rearrangement links TRBV14 to TRBJ2-5; the D gene is possibly TRBD2 (5 bases). V was clipped by 3 bases and J by 2 bases, with 19 bases between them. The CDR3 has 17 amino acids. Looked up from germline, CDR1 is SGHDN and CDR2 is FVKESK. DNA for the CDR3: TGTGCCAGCAGCCAGGTCCAGTGGGGTCGGGGACAAGAGACCCAGTACTTC. Translating gives CASSQVQWGRGQETQYF.

V and J are TRBV5-5 and TRBJ2-7, with D unresolved. V was cut by 0 bases and J by 3 bases, with 16 bases left in between. The CDR3 spans 16 residues. Germline V CDR1 and CDR2: SGHKS, YYEKEE (reference sequence). The CDR3 DNA sequence: TGTGCCAGCAGCTTGGTAATGGATGACCTATACTACGAGCAGTACTTC. It is translated as CASSLVMDDLYYEQYF.

The chain recombines TRBV5-1 with TRBJ1-6, with 9 positions matching TRBD1. CDR1 and CDR2 (germline): SGHRS, YFSETQ. J lost 11 bases, V lost 3 bases, and 12 bases had no gene match. The CDR3 runs to 16 residues. The DNA of the CDR3 is TGCGCCAGCAGCTCAGGCCTTCGACAGGGGGAAGCACCCCTCCACTTT. Residues: CASSSGLRQGEAPLHF. Variable domain in full (rest from reference TRBV5-1 and TRBJ1-6): KAGVTQTPRYLIKTRGQQVTLSCSPISGHRSVSWYQQTPGQGLQFLFEYFSETQRNKGNFPGRFSGRQFSNSRSEMNVSTLELGDSALYLCASSSGLRQGEAPLHFGNGTRLTVT.

The chain couples TRBV7-3 to TRBJ2-2; 9 bases align to TRBD1. V shed 5 bases and J 6 bases; nucleotides not matched to a gene: 7. The CDR3 spans 15 residues. Germline V gene sequence: CDR1 SGHTA, CDR2 FQGTGA. In DNA, the CDR3 is TGTGCCAGCAGCCCACAGGGGGCCTTGGCCGGGGAGCTGTTTTTT. Its translation is CASSPQGALAGELFF.

The rearrangement joins TRBV15 to TRBJ2-1; D not resolved. This CDR3 region has 11 residues. Trimming removed 3 bases from V and 7 bases from J, with 4 bases in between. Germline V gene sequence: CDR1 LNHNV, CDR2 YYDKDF (reference sequence). CDR3 protein: CATSSLNEQFF. DNA of the CDR3: TGTGCCACCAGCAGTCTAAATGAGCAGTTCTTC.

This chain links TRBV5-1 with TRBJ2-1, with 9 bases matching TRBD2. The CDR3 covers 17 residues. After removal of 0 bases from V and 1 base from J, the junction contained 5 bases not matched to a gene. Germline CDR1 SGHRS, CDR2 YFSETQ. The CDR3 spells CASSLALSGSSYNEQFF. The DNA of the CDR3 is TGCGCCAGCAGCTTGGCCCTTAGCGGGAGTTCCTACAATGAGCAGTTCTTC.

CDR3: CASSSDRGPNYGYTF. CDR3 nucleotides: TGTGCCAGCAGCTCCGACAGGGGTCCGAACTATGGCTACACCTTC. The V call is TRBV5-4, the J call TRBJ1-2; 8 nucleotides match TRBD1. The CDR3 sequence is 15 residues long. CDR1 and CDR2 from the germline V gene are SGHNT and YYREEE (reference sequence). Trimming cost V 3 bases and J 2 bases; bases outside gene matches: 6.

V and J are TRBV10-3 and TRBJ2-3; 12 nucleotides agree with TRBD2. The CDR3 consists of 17 residues. J was trimmed by 3 bases and V by 0 bases; bases with no gene match: 4. Looked up from germline, CDR1 is ENHRY and CDR2 is SYGVKD. CDR3 bases: TGTGCCATCAGTGAGTCTGCTAGCGGGAGGGGGACAGATACGCAGTATTTT. It specifies CAISESASGRGTDTQYF.

This sequence joins TRBV11-2 and TRBJ2-3, with 9 bases lining up with TRBD2. Unmatched junction bases numbered 7, after V lost 3 bases and J lost 0 bases. CDR3 length: 17 amino acids. The germline gives CDR1 SGHAT, CDR2 FQNNGV. CDR3 region: CASSLVLAGLSTDTQYF. DNA for the CDR3: TGTGCCAGCAGCTTGGTCCTAGCGGGACTTAGCACAGATACGCAGTATTTT.

This sequence joins TRBV20-1 and TRBJ2-3, with D possibly TRBD2 on 5 matching bases. The V gene's germline CDR1 is DFQATT and CDR2 SNEGSKA (reference sequence). Trimming removed 3 bases at V and 6 bases at J, with 13 bases between. This CDR3 spans 13 amino acids. DNA for the CDR3: TGCAGTGCTAGTAAGCTAGCTAGGGATACGCAGTATTTT. Translated: CSASKLARDTQYF.

The J gene is TRBJ1-3, the V gene TRBV5-4, with a possible D match to TRBD1 (5 bases). CDR3 length: 14 residues. The V gene's germline CDR1 is SGHNT and CDR2 YYREEE (reference sequence). The germline V and J ends were trimmed by 4 bases and 2 bases, with 10 bases remaining between them. CDR3 sequence: CASSPGGTGNTIYF. The CDR3 coding sequence is TGTGCCAGCAGCCCTGGGGGGACTGGAAACACCATATATTTT.

CDR3 residues: CASSSTGRRNYGYTF. As DNA, the CDR3 is TGTGCCAGCAGCAGTACAGGGAGAAGGAACTATGGCTACACCTTC. This chain uses TRBV5-6 with TRBJ1-2; weak D call: TRBD1 (6 bases). Trimming removed 4 bases at V and 2 bases at J, with 15 bases between. The CDR3 runs to 15 residues. Germline CDR1 SGHDT, CDR2 YYEEEE.

The chain recombines TRBV29-1 with TRBJ1-2, with TRBD1 matching over 8 bases. The V gene's germline CDR1 is SQVTM and CDR2 ANQGSEA. This CDR3 spans 13 amino acids. V lost 8 bases and J lost 9; bases outside the gene matches: 14. CDR3 sequence (DNA): TGCAGCTTCCTCCAGGGGGCCTCGACCAGCTACACCTTC. This gives the protein CSFLQGASTSYTF.

The chain joins TRBV5-6 to TRBJ1-5; TRBD1 is a possible D gene (6 bases). The CDR3 has 13 residues. V was shortened by 2 bases and J by 5 bases, with 8 bases between the two germline ends. Germline CDR1 is SGHDT and CDR2 is YYEEEE. CDR3 in DNA: TGTGCCAGCAGCTTTAAGGGGGATCAGCCCCAGCATTTT. It is translated as CASSFKGDQPQHF.

This clone was observed a single time. This chain uses TRBV12-3 or TRBV12-4 with TRBJ2-3; the D is unclear. Trimming removed 2 bases from V and 11 bases from J, with 11 bases in between. The CDR3 covers 12 residues. The CDR3 nucleotides read TGTGCCAGCAGTTTAAAACTCCTAGAGCAGTATTTT. It is translated as CASSLKLLEQYF.

The chain links TRBV4-2 to TRBJ2-1; TRBD2 matches 7 bases. J was trimmed by 10 bases and V by 0 bases; bases with no gene match: 18. CDR3 length: 18 residues. The germline CDR1 and CDR2 sequences are LGHNA and YNFKEQ. CDR3 loop: CASSQDLGGGLSVVEQFF. In DNA, the CDR3 is TGTGCCAGCAGCCAAGATCTGGGGGGGGGACTCTCTGTGGTAGAGCAGTTCTTC.

The chain employs TRBV2 and TRBJ1-6; no clear D gene. The length of the CDR3 is 12 residues. Germline V gives CDR1 SNHLY, CDR2 FYNNEI. V lost 3 bases, J lost 9 bases, and 6 bases lay in between. The CDR3 coding sequence is TGTGCCAGCAGTGACCCCCGTTCACCCCTCCACTTT. The encoded protein is CASSDPRSPLHF.

The rearrangement joins TRBV20-1 to TRBJ1-1, with 7 positions matching TRBD1. The ends lost 6 bases at V and 11 bases at J; junction bases unmatched: 9. Per germline, CDR1 DFQATT and CDR2 SNEGSKA (reference sequence). The CDR3 consists of 11 residues. The CDR3 coding sequence is TGCAGTGCCCTGAAGGGGGCGAGTGCTTTCTTT. Residues: CSALKGASAFF.

This rearrangement joins TRBV2 to TRBJ1-6; a possible D gene is TRBD1 (5 bases). CDR1 is SNHLY, CDR2 FYNNEI, per germline. There are 11 residues in the CDR3. Trimming removed 6 bases from V and 14 bases from J, with 11 bases in between. CDR3 sequence reads: CASRGPFALHF. CDR3 nucleotide sequence: TGTGCCAGCAGGGGACCGTTCGCCCTCCACTTT.

The V gene is TRBV5-1, the J gene TRBJ2-7; 8 bases map to TRBD2. Losses at the gene ends were 0 bases for V and 1 base for J; bases not matched to a gene: 3. The CDR3 runs 15 residues. The germline V gene has CDR1 SGHRS and CDR2 YFSETQ. The CDR3 is CASSLAAGGSYEQYF. The CDR3 DNA follows: TGCGCCAGCAGCTTGGCTGCGGGGGGATCCTACGAGCAGTACTTC.

The sample holds a few counts of this clone. This sample includes further DNA sequences coding for the same CDR3. The chain carries TRBV18 and TRBJ2-7; 10 nucleotides align to TRBD1. The CDR3 totals 14 residues. V was clipped by 3 bases and J by 2 bases; unmatched bases: 1. Germline lookup yields CDR1 KGHSH and CDR2 LQKENI. The CDR3 sequence is CASSPGTGAYEQYF. The CDR3 nucleotides read TGTGCCAGCTCACCCGGGACAGGGGCCTACGAGCAGTACTTC.

This chain joins TRBV24-1 and TRBJ2-7; the match to TRBD1 covers 7 bases. CDR1 is KGHDR and CDR2 is SFDVKD in the germline V gene. This CDR3 has 16 amino acids. V lost 3 bases to trimming and J lost 4 bases; unmatched junction nucleotides: 11. The CDR3: CATSDNTGAGHYEQYF. In nucleotides, the CDR3 is TGTGCCACCAGTGATAATACAGGGGCGGGCCATTACGAGCAGTACTTC.

This chain uses TRBV5-1 with TRBJ2-3, with 8 positions matching TRBD2. V dropped 4 bases and J dropped 2; count of bases not matched to a gene: 21. From germline, CDR1 is SGHRS and CDR2 YFSETQ. The CDR3 sequence is 20 residues long. The CDR3 coding sequence is TGCGCCAGCAGCAGCTGGGGTACGCCTAGTAGCGGGACGTACACAGATACGCAGTATTTT. Encoded protein: CASSSWGTPSSGTYTDTQYF.

J is TRBJ1-2 and V is TRBV19, with unresolved D. Trimming removed 1 base from V and 4 bases from J, with 10 bases in between. In germline, CDR1 is LNHDA, CDR2 SQIVND (reference sequence). The CDR3 is made up of 14 amino acids. The CDR3 is CASSIARAAYGYTF. CDR3 sequence (DNA): TGTGCCAGTAGTATAGCCCGGGCCGCCTATGGCTACACCTTC.

The chain employs TRBV18 and TRBJ2-4; D is uncertain. Trimming removed 2 bases at V and 0 bases at J, with 5 bases between. Per the germline V gene, CDR1 is KGHSH and CDR2 is LQKENI. The CDR3 contains 14 residues. For the CDR3, the DNA is TGTGCCAGCTCACCAGTAATAGCCAAAAACATTCAGTACTTC. Its protein is CASSPVIAKNIQYF.

The chain couples TRBV9 to TRBJ1-5, with D possibly being TRBD1 (5 bases). The germline CDR1 and CDR2 sequences are SGDLS and YYNGEE. Between the trimmed V and J ends, which lost 4 bases and 6 bases, there was a span of 17 bases. The length of the CDR3 is 15 residues. The CDR3 sequence: CASSPDLGVGQPQHF. The CDR3 region has the DNA TGTGCCAGCAGCCCTGACTTGGGGGTCGGTCAGCCCCAGCATTTT.

The chain has TRBV5-6 and TRBJ2-3; 13 positions agree with TRBD2. CDR3 length equals 15 residues. The ends lost 6 bases at V and 7 bases at J; junction bases unmatched: 8. Germline V gene lookup returns CDR1 SGHDT and CDR2 YYEEEE. CDR3 sequence (DNA): TGTGCCAGCACCCCTACTAGCGGGAGGGCCTATACGCAGTATTTT. The encoded protein is CASTPTSGRAYTQYF.

V gene TRBV11-2 combines with J gene TRBJ2-1; D is unclear. The germline V gene encodes CDR1 SGHAT and CDR2 FQNNGV. Trimming stripped 3 bases from V and 6 bases from J, with 15 bases between. The CDR3 runs to 15 residues. CDR3 in DNA: TGTGCCAGCAGCTTCGACCCGTCGATCCGCAATGAGCAGTTCTTC. This encodes CASSFDPSIRNEQFF.